These T cell receptor beta chains were read from a single sample in a study of cytomegalovirus exposure and HLA in healthy donors. The protocol was immunoSEQ multiplex PCR, while the TCRdb copy is restricted to in-frame clones and leaves out a portion. This table has approximately 100,000 clones, approximately 76% appearing once. Sequencing was carried out using PBMCs. The receptors were gathered from a man aged 40-49 years in good health and CMV-seronegative. Both conserved end residues are part of each CDR3. Each record gives: CDR3 protein, CDR3 DNA, D gene, CDR3 length, clone size, J gene, V gene. The D gene is left open where the match is weak. Clone size is not always given. Where it is, it says once, few, many or a class for expanded clones.

CASSPGGNDYGYTF | TGCGCCAGCAGCCCAGGGGGCAATGACTATGGCTACACCTTC | TRBD1 | 14 | NA | TRBJ1-2 | TRBV5-1
CASSAQRGPRDTQYF | TGTGCCAGCAGTGCTCAGCGGGGGCCGCGCGATACGCAGTATTTT | TRBD2 | 15 | NA | TRBJ2-3 | TRBV2
CASSYLSGANYGYTF | TGTGCCAGCAGTTACTTGTCAGGGGCAAACTATGGCTACACCTTC | NA | 15 | NA | TRBJ1-2 | TRBV6-5
CASSEVMTGIYGNEKLFF | TGCGCCAGCAGTGAAGTAATGACAGGGATCTACGGAAATGAAAAACTGTTTTTT | TRBD1 | 18 | NA | TRBJ1-4 | TRBV10-2
CASSNRQGGNEKLFF | TGTGCCAGCAGCAACAGACAGGGCGGGAATGAAAAACTGTTTTTT | TRBD1 | 15 | once | TRBJ1-4 | TRBV6-5
CASSKQQGTEAFF | TGTGCCAGCAGCAAACAACAGGGAACTGAAGCTTTCTTT | NA | 13 | NA | TRBJ1-1 | TRBV7-9
CASSQDAGASYNEQFF | TGCGCCAGCAGCCAAGACGCGGGGGCCTCCTACAATGAGCAGTTCTTC | NA | 16 | NA | TRBJ2-1 | TRBV4-1
CAISSGTWGYTF | TGTGCCATCAGCTCCGGGACATGGGGCTACACCTTC | NA | 12 | NA | TRBJ1-2 | TRBV10-3
CASSATVGNEQFF | TGTGCCAGCAGCGCCACGGTCGGGAATGAGCAGTTCTTC | NA | 13 | NA | TRBJ2-1 | TRBV7-7
CASSPPEHLGAYGYTF | TGTGCCAGCTCACCACCGGAGCACCTGGGAGCTTATGGCTACACCTTC | NA | 16 | NA | TRBJ1-2 | TRBV18
CASSSTGSYEQYF | TGTGCCAGCAGCTCTACAGGGTCCTACGAGCAGTACTTC | NA | 13 | NA | TRBJ2-7 | TRBV6-5
CASSLSGSGNTIYF | TGTGCCAGCAGCTTGTCTGGGAGTGGAAACACCATATATTTT | NA | 14 | NA | TRBJ1-3 | TRBV5-8
CASSLGPSAGGLNEQFF | TGCGCCAGCAGCTTGGGCCCCTCAGCGGGGGGTCTCAATGAGCAGTTCTTC | TRBD2 | 17 | once | TRBJ2-1 | TRBV5-1
CASKGPWLPGGYTF | TGTGCCAGCAAAGGCCCGTGGCTTCCAGGTGGCTACACCTTC | NA | 14 | NA | TRBJ1-2 | TRBV6-5
CASSGPEEPETQYF | TGCGCCAGCAGTGGCCCAGAGGAGCCAGAGACCCAGTACTTC | NA | 14 | NA | TRBJ2-5 | TRBV10-1
CRQREQFF | TGCAGGCAGCGTGAGCAGTTCTTC | NA | 8 | NA | TRBJ2-1 | TRBV20-1
CASTPGTNTDTQYF | TGTGCCAGCACACCCGGGACAAACACAGATACGCAGTATTTT | NA | 14 | NA | TRBJ2-3 | TRBV6-1
CASTESLGTGVYEQYF | TGTGCCAGCACCGAGTCTTTAGGGACAGGGGTCTACGAGCAGTACTTC | TRBD1 | 16 | NA | TRBJ2-7 | TRBV7-9
CASASEYQPQHF | TGTGCCAGCGCTAGCGAGTATCAGCCCCAGCATTTT | NA | 12 | NA | TRBJ1-5 | TRBV7-2
CASTPGGASNEQFF | TGTGCCAGCACTCCTGGGGGGGCCAGCAATGAGCAGTTCTTC | NA | 14 | NA | TRBJ2-1 | TRBV11-2
CASSPWTASGNTIYF | TGTGCCAGCAGTCCCTGGACAGCCTCTGGAAACACCATATATTTT | NA | 15 | NA | TRBJ1-3 | TRBV4-2
CASSPDGNQPQHF | TGCGCCAGCAGCCCGGACGGGAACCAGCCCCAGCATTTT | NA | 13 | NA | TRBJ1-5 | TRBV5-1
CASSPRLAGREQFF | TGTGCCAGCAGCCCGCGACTAGCGGGGAGAGAGCAGTTCTTC | TRBD2 | 14 | NA | TRBJ2-1 | TRBV7-9
CASSSGGTNEKLFF | TGTGCCAGCAGCAGCGGGGGGACTAATGAAAAACTGTTTTTT | NA | 14 | NA | TRBJ1-4 | TRBV6-4
CASSLYDSGGYTF | TGTGCCAGCAGTTTATACGACAGTGGCGGCTACACCTTC | NA | 13 | NA | TRBJ1-2 | TRBV28
CASSPYIQGANEKLFF | TGTGCCAGCTCACCGTACATTCAGGGGGCTAATGAAAAACTGTTTTTT | TRBD1 | 16 | few | TRBJ1-4 | TRBV18
CSSSSRENTGNTIYF | TGTTCCAGCAGCTCCCGAGAAAATACTGGAAACACCATATATTTT | NA | 15 | NA | TRBJ1-3 | TRBV7-9
CASSSPGGSTDTQYF | TGTGCCAGCAGTTCCCCCGGGGGAAGCACAGATACGCAGTATTTT | NA | 15 | NA | TRBJ2-3 | TRBV28
CASSPSGDYGYTF | TGTGCCAGCAGCCCTTCAGGGGACTATGGCTACACCTTC | NA | 13 | NA | TRBJ1-2 | TRBV6-5
CASSQGQGTGTYNEQFF | TGCGCCAGCAGCCAAGGTCAGGGGACAGGGACCTACAATGAGCAGTTCTTC | TRBD1 | 17 | NA | TRBJ2-1 | TRBV4-3
CASSQGAGGPNEQFF | TGTGCCAGCAGCCAAGGAGCGGGGGGGCCAAATGAGCAGTTCTTC | TRBD2 | 15 | NA | TRBJ2-1 | TRBV14
CSVLTWTRQYF | TGCAGCGTACTAACCTGGACAAGGCAGTACTTC | NA | 11 | few | TRBJ2-7 | TRBV29-1
CASRGRAGGGYTF | TGTGCCAGCAGAGGACGGGCCGGGGGTGGCTACACCTTC | NA | 13 | NA | TRBJ1-2 | TRBV6-6
CASSLTTGNTEAFF | TGTGCCAGCAGTTTGACAACAGGGAACACTGAAGCTTTCTTT | NA | 14 | few | TRBJ1-1 | TRBV6-1
CASSKTRQGVNTEAFF | TGTGCCAGTAGTAAGACTAGACAGGGGGTGAACACTGAAGCTTTCTTT | TRBD1 | 16 | NA | TRBJ1-1 | TRBV19
CASSLVGVDNEQFF | TGTGCCAGCAGCTTAGTAGGGGTGGACAATGAGCAGTTCTTC | NA | 14 | NA | TRBJ2-1 | TRBV11-3
CASRAGTGGGNTIYF | TGTGCCAGCAGGGCCGGGACAGGAGGCGGAAACACCATATATTTT | TRBD1 | 15 | NA | TRBJ1-3 | TRBV6-5
CASSLYSRGLAKNIQYF | TGTGCCAGCAGCTTATATTCTCGTGGGCTAGCCAAAAACATTCAGTACTTC | NA | 17 | NA | TRBJ2-4 | TRBV11-2
CATYGGAVNGELFF | TGTGCCACCTACGGGGGGGCGGTAAACGGGGAGCTGTTTTTT | TRBD2 | 14 | NA | TRBJ2-2 | TRBV6-5
CASSSIYATEAFF | TGTGCCAGCAGCTCGATCTACGCCACTGAAGCTTTCTTT | NA | 13 | NA | TRBJ1-1 | TRBV7-9
CASSEGTSIQTQYF | TGTGCCAGCAGTGAGGGGACTAGTATACAGACCCAGTACTTC | TRBD2 | 14 | NA | TRBJ2-5 | TRBV2
CASRRDSGSPLHF | TGTGCCAGCAGGAGGGACAGTGGTTCACCCCTCCACTTT | TRBD1 | 13 | NA | TRBJ1-6 | TRBV7-2
CASSSPTGGNTEAFF | TGTGCCAGCAGTTCTCCGACAGGGGGCAACACTGAAGCTTTCTTT | TRBD1 | 15 | NA | TRBJ1-1 | TRBV27
CASSRAGGFVDTQYF | TGTGCCAGCAGCAGGGCAGGGGGGTTTGTAGATACGCAGTATTTT | NA | 15 | NA | TRBJ2-3 | TRBV11-2
CASSRSLAGLITVGELFF | TGTGCCAGCAGCCGCTCACTAGCGGGGCTGATTACTGTCGGGGAGCTGTTTTTT | TRBD2 | 18 | NA | TRBJ2-2 | TRBV7-9
CASSFSAGQGPNEQFF | TGTGCCAGCAGCTTTTCAGCCGGACAGGGTCCAAATGAGCAGTTCTTC | TRBD1 | 16 | NA | TRBJ2-1 | TRBV7-2
CSVFEASGGQETQYF | TGCAGCGTTTTCGAGGCTAGCGGGGGGCAAGAGACCCAGTACTTC | TRBD2 | 15 | NA | TRBJ2-5 | TRBV29-1
CASSPGTSSQETQYF | TGTGCCAGCAGCCCCGGGACTAGCTCCCAAGAGACCCAGTACTTC | TRBD2 | 15 | NA | TRBJ2-5 | TRBV7-9
CSASQGNEQYF | TGCAGTGCATCGCAGGGGAACGAGCAGTACTTC | NA | 11 | NA | TRBJ2-7 | TRBV20-1
CASSKAGLEAFF | TGTGCCAGCAGTAAAGCAGGGCTAGAAGCTTTCTTT | NA | 12 | NA | TRBJ1-1 | TRBV27
CASTPTVQETQYF | TGTGCCAGCACCCCAACGGTCCAAGAGACCCAGTACTTC | NA | 13 | NA | TRBJ2-5 | TRBV11-2
CASSKGSTQQGPNDNSPLHF | TGTGCCAGCAGCAAAGGGTCGACTCAACAGGGGCCAAATGATAATTCACCCCTCCACTTT | NA | 20 | NA | TRBJ1-6 | TRBV21-1
CASSWGQGNNEQFF | TGTGCCAGCAGCTGGGGACAGGGTAACAATGAGCAGTTCTTC | TRBD1 | 14 | NA | TRBJ2-1 | TRBV11-2
CASSIAHNTEAFF | TGTGCCAGTAGTATCGCGCACAACACTGAAGCTTTCTTT | NA | 13 | NA | TRBJ1-1 | TRBV19
CASRGGGYGYTF | TGCGCCAGCAGAGGGGGGGGCTATGGCTACACCTTC | NA | 12 | once | TRBJ1-2 | TRBV10-2
CASSPRTSGGAFREQFF | TGCGCCAGCAGCCCCAGGACTAGCGGGGGGGCCTTTCGTGAGCAGTTCTTC | TRBD2 | 17 | NA | TRBJ2-1 | TRBV5-1
CASSLQGTDTQYF | TGTGCCAGCAGCCTCCAGGGCACCGATACGCAGTATTTT | NA | 13 | NA | TRBJ2-3 | TRBV5-4
CASSLGGAKNEQFF | TGTGCCAGCAGCCTTGGGGGGGCCAAGAATGAGCAGTTCTTC | NA | 14 | NA | TRBJ2-1 | TRBV7-9
CASREGGPEQYF | TGTGCCAGCCGGGAAGGGGGGCCCGAGCAGTACTTC | NA | 12 | few | TRBJ2-7 | TRBV2
CATSRGGGAKTEAFF | TGTGCCACCAGCAGAGGCGGGGGGGCAAAAACTGAAGCTTTCTTT | NA | 15 | NA | TRBJ1-1 | TRBV15